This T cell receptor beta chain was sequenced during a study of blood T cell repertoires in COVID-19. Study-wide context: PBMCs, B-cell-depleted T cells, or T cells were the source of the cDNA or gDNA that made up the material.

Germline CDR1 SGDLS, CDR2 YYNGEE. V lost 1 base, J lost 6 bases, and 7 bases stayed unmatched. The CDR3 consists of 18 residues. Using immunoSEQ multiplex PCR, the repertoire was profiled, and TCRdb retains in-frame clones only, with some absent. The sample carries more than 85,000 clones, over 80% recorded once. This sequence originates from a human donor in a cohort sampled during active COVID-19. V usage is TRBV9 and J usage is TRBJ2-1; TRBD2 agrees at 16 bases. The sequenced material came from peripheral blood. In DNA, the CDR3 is TGTGCCAGCAGCGTATCCGGGACTAGCGGGGGGGCGGGCAATGAGCAGTTCTTC. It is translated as CASSVSGTSGGAGNEQFF.